These 24 T cell receptor beta chains share one sample of origin, sequenced in a study of low-dose radiotherapy and immunotherapy resistance in tumors (dated by TCRdb to between 2021 and 2022). The reads were generated on an Illumina HiSeq 2500. First-strand cDNA was synthesized using Superscript III and a set of TRAV- and TRBV-specific primers, so that both TCRalpha and TCRbeta chains were covered. A roughly 20-cycle PCR with Phusion amplified the TCRs, pairing a constant-region primer with the adapter that was attached to the V primers. The public reads were reanalyzed by TCRdb: fastp trimming at Q25, MiXCR alignment, in-frame beta chains only. Rows matching on CDR3 protein sequence are summarized as one entry with the most common DNA and genes. The sample data list 35,000 to 50,000 distinct CDR3 sequences, and less than 30% of these were observed just once. The ten largest clonotypes hold about 9.5% of the sample.

The time point tag for this specimen amounts to: after trial treatment. Taken with the paper, the label for treatment or condition translates to: LDRT plus nivolumab, ipilimumab, low-dose cyclophosphamide and aspirin (RACIN trial). The starting material was PBMCs, obtained after low-dose radiotherapy plus immunotherapy. Receptors originate from a male donor with prostate cancer.

This clonotype was seen repeatedly, ten times or more. V and J are TRBV6-5 and TRBJ2-3, with 8 positions matching TRBD1. Germline CDR1 is MNHEY and CDR2 is SVGAGI. The V and J ends lost 7 bases and 1 base, in that order; junction bases with no gene match: 1. This CDR3 region has 13 residues. CDR3 nucleotide sequence: TGTGCCAGCATGACAGGGGGCACAGATACGCAGTATTTT. Its translation: CASMTGGTDTQYF.

The table lists this clonotype with many counts. J is TRBJ2-3 and V is TRBV4-1; 14 bases align to TRBD2. The CDR3 contains 16 residues. Per the germline V gene, CDR1 is MGHRA and CDR2 is YSYEKL. J was trimmed by 10 bases and V by 2 bases; bases with no gene match: 8. DNA for the CDR3: TGCGCCAGCAGCCAAACCGGGACTAGCGGGAGTTTCGCGCAGTATTTT. Protein sequence: CASSQTGTSGSFAQYF.

This clonotype was counted ten times or more. The chain links TRBV6-2 or TRBV6-3 to TRBJ1-6; D remains ambiguous. The ends were cut back, 6 bases at V and 5 bases at J, with 11 bases in the middle. The germline V gene has CDR1 MNHEY and CDR2 SVGEGT. This CDR3 region has 14 residues. This chain's CDR3 is CASRREADNSPLHF. CDR3 sequence (DNA): TGTGCCAGCAGACGGGAGGCCGATAATTCACCCCTCCACTTT.

This clonotype occurred many times. The CDR3 protein is CSARVGLAGGPFNEQFF. The DNA of the CDR3 is TGCAGTGCTAGAGTAGGGCTAGCGGGGGGGCCTTTCAATGAGCAGTTCTTC. This chain uses TRBV20-1 with TRBJ2-1; 12 positions agree with TRBD2. The CDR3 extends over 17 amino acids. The ends lost 1 base at V and 6 bases at J; junction bases unmatched: 10. Germline values: CDR1 DFQATT, CDR2 SNEGSKA (reference sequence).

This clonotype appeared many times. This rearrangement joins TRBV6-6 to TRBJ1-2; no reliable D call. The CDR3 has 13 residues. Trimming pared 5 bases from V and 4 bases from J, leaving 11 bases between. The germline V gene encodes CDR1 MNHNY and CDR2 SVGAGI (reference sequence). CDR3 sequence: CASSRDPLYGYTF. The DNA of the CDR3 is TGTGCCAGCAGTCGCGACCCCCTCTATGGCTACACCTTC.

The table lists this clonotype with many counts. The CDR3 nucleotides read TGTGCCAGCAGTGAAAATCGAGAAAAACTGTTTTTT. Translation: CASSENREKLFF. This chain connects TRBV25-1 to TRBJ1-4; D unresolved. Germline CDR1 MGHDK, CDR2 SYGVNS. With 2 bases removed from V and 8 bases from J, the gap between germline ends came to 6 bases. This CDR3 region has 12 residues.

This clonotype has at least ten counts. The V and J genes are TRBV12-3 or TRBV12-4 and TRBJ2-3, with D maybe TRBD2 (6 bases). The CDR3 spans 15 residues. V lost 5 bases, J lost 2 bases, and 14 bases lay in between. In nucleotides, the CDR3 is TGTGCCAGCAGTCCCCGGACTACCGACACAGATACGCAGTATTTT. Translated: CASSPRTTDTDTQYF.

This clonotype is a singleton in its sample. V and J are TRBV28 and TRBJ2-1; TRBD1 matches 8 bases. V shed 6 bases and J 4 bases; nucleotides not matched to a gene: 8. Per germline, CDR1 MDHEN and CDR2 SYDVKM. This CDR3 has 15 amino acids. The CDR3 protein is CASSPGTGTYNEQFF. The CDR3 region has the DNA TGTGCCAGCAGCCCCGGGACAGGTACATACAATGAGCAGTTCTTC.

Regarding this clonotype: The DNA is left out, because the CDR3 cannot be placed on it with certainty; the CDR3 is given as TCRdb lists it. The V gene is TRBV6-5, the J gene TRBJ2-2; the D call in the table, TRBD1, was not verified against the DNA. The CDR3 region is 16 residues in length, termini included. Germline loops: CDR1 MNHEY, CDR2 SVGAGI. The CDR3 protein is CASSYWGARSGELFFF.

This chain uses TRBV5-1 with TRBJ2-1; TRBD2 matches at 7 bases. The CDR3 is 15 residues long. In germline, CDR1 is SGHRS, CDR2 YFSETQ. V gave up 4 bases and J gave up 7 bases; unmatched junction bases: 11. The CDR3 bases are TGCGCCAGCAGCATAAGCGGGACCGCCTTTAATGAGCAGTTCTTC. Its translation: CASSISGTAFNEQFF.

This clonotype was counted ten times or more. This chain joins TRBV6-2 or TRBV6-3 and TRBJ2-7, with 9 bases identical to TRBD1. CDR1 MNHEY and CDR2 SVGEGT come from the germline V gene. The ends lost 0 bases at V and 2 bases at J; junction bases unmatched: 2. The CDR3 totals 15 residues. CDR3 sequence (DNA): TGTGCCAGCAGTTACTCACGGACAGGGGCCTACGAGCAGTACTTC. This sequence encodes CASSYSRTGAYEQYF.

This clonotype was counted a few times. V is TRBV4-2 and J is TRBJ1-1; TRBD1 is a possible D gene (5 bases). V dropped 2 bases and J dropped 4 bases, with 8 bases sitting between them. This CDR3 has 13 residues. Germline V gene lookup returns CDR1 LGHNA and CDR2 YNFKEQ. The chain's CDR3 is CASSQKRGTEAFF. The DNA for the CDR3 is TGTGCCAGCAGCCAAAAAAGGGGCACTGAAGCTTTCTTT.

The rearrangement uses TRBV4-2 and TRBJ2-7; D unresolved. Germline-derived CDR1 and CDR2 are LGHNA and YNFKEQ. V was clipped by 4 bases and J by 2 bases, with 12 bases between them. The CDR3 sequence is 14 residues long. The CDR3 loop reads CASSPLGQTYEQYF. In nucleotides, the CDR3 is TGTGCCAGCAGCCCTCTGGGCCAGACCTACGAGCAGTACTTC.

There are many counts of this clonotype. The rearrangement joins TRBV5-4 to TRBJ2-3; unclear D gene. Trimming took 0 bases from V and 3 from J, leaving 8 bases between them. Germline CDR1 and CDR2: SGHNT and YYREEE (reference sequence). The CDR3 has 14 residues. CDR3 protein: CASSLGSMTDTQYF. The CDR3 DNA sequence: TGTGCCAGCAGCTTGGGTAGCATGACAGATACGCAGTATTTT.

This clonotype was observed at least ten times. V gene TRBV12-5 combines with J gene TRBJ2-1; 8 bases agree with TRBD2. This CDR3 region has 15 residues. Losses at the gene ends were 5 bases for V and 0 bases for J; bases not matched to a gene: 3. The germline CDR1 and CDR2 sequences are LGHNT and FRNRAP. As DNA, the CDR3 is TGTGCTAGTGGTGTCGGGGGGGCCTCCTACAATGAGCAGTTCTTC. It encodes CASGVGGASYNEQFF. Using reference TRBV12-5 and TRBJ2-1 for the parts outside the CDR3, the full variable domain is DARVTQTPRHKVTEMGQEVTMRCQPILGHNTVFWYRQTMMQGLELLAYFRNRAPLDDSGMPKDRFSAEMPDATLATLKIQPSEPRDSAVYFCASGVGGASYNEQFFGPGTRLTVL.

This clonotype was observed at least ten times. V and J are TRBV14 and TRBJ2-1; a possible D gene is TRBD1 (6 bases). This CDR3 contains 15 residues. Germline-derived CDR1 and CDR2 are SGHDN and FVKESK. The V gene lost 4 bases and the J gene lost 10 bases, with 20 bases spanning the gap. As DNA, the CDR3 is TGTGCCAGCAGCCTCCGGGCCATCCGTACAGGGGAGCAGTTCTTC. Translated: CASSLRAIRTGEQFF.

This chain's CDR3 is CASSQYVAGGQYF. In nucleotides, the CDR3 is TGCGCCAGCAGCCAGTACGTAGCCGGGGGGCAGTACTTC. The chain uses TRBV4-3 and TRBJ2-7; D possibly corresponds to TRBD2 (6 bases). Germline lookup yields CDR1 LGHNA and CDR2 YSLEER. The CDR3 totals 13 residues. The germline V and J ends were trimmed by 3 bases and 9 bases, with 15 bases remaining between them.

This clonotype came up many times. The J gene is TRBJ2-1, the V gene TRBV4-2, with a possible D match to TRBD2 (6 bases). V dropped 0 bases and J dropped 4 bases, with 13 bases sitting between them. The CDR3 extends over 16 amino acids. Germline V gives CDR1 LGHNA, CDR2 YNFKEQ. The CDR3 sequence: CASSQDSGGRYNEQFF. The CDR3 nucleotides are TGTGCCAGCAGCCAAGACTCCGGAGGGAGGTACAATGAGCAGTTCTTC.

Note on this clonotype: The limits of the CDR3 on the DNA are not certain, so only TCRdb's listed CDR3 is given. The chain joins TRBV7-9 to TRBJ1-4; the table's TRBD1 call for D was not verified on the DNA. The CDR3 is 17 amino acids long, termini counted. CDR1 and CDR2 (germline): SEHNR, FQNEAQ (reference sequence). CDR3 loop: CASSGAGSNEKLFFFFF.

This clonotype occurred many times. The chain uses TRBV6-1 and TRBJ2-1, with TRBD1 identical over 9 bases. Germline CDR1 MNHNS, CDR2 SASEGT. This CDR3 region has 17 residues. J gave up 1 base and V 4 bases, and 8 bases lay outside the gene matches. The CDR3, as DNA: TGTGCCAGCAGTGTTAGTATCGGGACAGGGTCCTACAATGAGCAGTTCTTC. This codes for CASSVSIGTGSYNEQFF.

The genes are TRBV12-3 or TRBV12-4 and TRBJ2-5; D gene ambiguous. Trimming cost V 3 bases and J 7 bases, with 21 bases left between them. The CDR3 spans 16 residues. CDR3: CASSFGLGSAIGTQYF. CDR3 bases: TGTGCCAGCAGTTTCGGTTTGGGATCTGCTATTGGGACCCAGTACTTC.

The chain carries TRBV6-2 or TRBV6-3 and TRBJ1-1; D is possibly TRBD1 (5 bases). Trimming removed 0 bases at V and 2 bases at J, with 10 bases between. CDR1 is MNHEY, CDR2 SVGEGT, per germline. The CDR3 runs to 15 residues. CDR3 nucleotide sequence: TGTGCCAGCAGTTACTCGGGCAGGGACAACACTGAAGCTTTCTTT. Translated, it gives CASSYSGRDNTEAFF.

This clonotype has at least ten counts. The chain has TRBV5-1 and TRBJ1-1; D may be TRBD1 (6 bases). This CDR3 is 13 amino acids long. Looked up from germline, CDR1 is SGHRS and CDR2 is YFSETQ. V was pared by 2 bases and J by 2 bases, with 7 bases between. In nucleotides, the CDR3 is TGCGCCAGCAGCTTACAGGGTAACACTGAAGCTTTCTTT. This sequence encodes CASSLQGNTEAFF.

The V call is TRBV19, the J call TRBJ2-1, with D possibly being TRBD2 (6 bases). The CDR3 is 14 amino acids. The germline gives CDR1 LNHDA, CDR2 SQIVND (reference sequence). V dropped 5 bases and J dropped 5 bases, with 13 bases sitting between them. CDR3 nucleotides: TGTGCCAGTAGTGCTTCCGGGGGTAACAATGAGCAGTTCTTC. This sequence encodes CASSASGGNNEQFF. Full variable domain (missing parts from reference TRBV19 and TRBJ2-1): DGGITQSPKYLFRKEGQNVTLSCEQNLNHDAMYWYRQDPGQGLRLIYYSQIVNDFQKGDIAEGYSVSREKKESFPLTVTSAQKNPTAFYLCASSASGGNNEQFFGPGTRLTVL.